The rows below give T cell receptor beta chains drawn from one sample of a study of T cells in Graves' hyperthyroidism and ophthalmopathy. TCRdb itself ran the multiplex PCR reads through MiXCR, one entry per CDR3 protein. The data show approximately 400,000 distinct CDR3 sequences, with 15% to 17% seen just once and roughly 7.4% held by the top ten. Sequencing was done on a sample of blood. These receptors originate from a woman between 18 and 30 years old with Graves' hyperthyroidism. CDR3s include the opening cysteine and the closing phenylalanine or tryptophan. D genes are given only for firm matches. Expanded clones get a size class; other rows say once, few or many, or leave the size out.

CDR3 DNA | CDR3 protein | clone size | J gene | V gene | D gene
TGTGCCAGCAGCTTAGGTGCAGGGGACGGCTACACCTTC | CASSLGAGDGYTF | many | TRBJ1-2 | TRBV11-3 | -
TGTGCCAGCACTTTGTGGGCAGGGGGAGACTATGGCTACACCTTC | CASTLWAGGDYGYTF | many | TRBJ1-2 | TRBV27 | TRBD1
TGTGCCTGGAGTGTACTGGGGGCTGGAGGCTACACCTTC | CAWSVLGAGGYTF | many | TRBJ1-2 | TRBV30 | -
TGTGCCATCAGTGGAGGAGGGGGCTACACAGATACGCAGTATTTT | CAISGGGGYTDTQYF | many | TRBJ2-3 | TRBV10-3 | -
TGTGCCAGCAGTTACTCGAGAGGCCCTGCGGAACAGCCCCAGCATTTT | CASSYSRGPAEQPQHF | - | TRBJ1-5 | TRBV6-5 | -
TGCGCCAGCAGCCAAGTGCGGACAGGGCGGTGGAAGAACAATCAGCCCCAGCATTTT | CASSQVRTGRWKNNQPQHF | few | TRBJ1-5 | TRBV4-1 | TRBD1
TGTGCCAGCAGCTTCCAGCGGAACTCCTACAATGAGCAGTTCTTC | CASSFQRNSYNEQFF | many | TRBJ2-1 | TRBV13 | -
TGCAGTGCTAGAGATCAGAGGGCTAGCGGGAAGTACGAGCAGTACTTC | CSARDQRASGKYEQYF | many | TRBJ2-7 | TRBV20-1 | TRBD2
TGTGCCAGCAGCTTGGACAGGGGTAATGAAAAACTGTTTTTT | CASSLDRGNEKLFF | many | TRBJ1-4 | TRBV7-2 | TRBD1
TGTGCCACCAGCAGAGATCTGGCAGGGGGAAACACCATATATTTT | CATSRDLAGGNTIYF | few | TRBJ1-3 | TRBV15 | -
TGTGCCAGCAGCTTAACAGGGTTGGTTAATGAGCAGTTCTTC | CASSLTGLVNEQFF | many | TRBJ2-1 | TRBV7-2 | -
TGCGCCAGCAGCCCTGGTGTGGAGGGGCACTCCTACGAGCAGTACTTC | CASSPGVEGHSYEQYF | many | TRBJ2-7 | TRBV5-1 | -
TGTGCCACCACCCGGGGCTTGGGGGAGACCCAGTACTTC | CATTRGLGETQYF | many | TRBJ2-5 | TRBV18 | -
TGTGCCATCAGTGAGTGGAAGGTTGGTGAGCAGTACTTC | CAISEWKVGEQYF | many | TRBJ2-7 | TRBV10-3 | -
TGTGCCAGCAGTTTATCGGCAGGGGAAGGTGAAAAACTGTTTTTT | CASSLSAGEGEKLFF | many | TRBJ1-4 | TRBV27 | -
TGTGCCAGCAGTGAAGTAGCGAGACTTAGCACAGATACGCAGTATTTT | CASSEVARLSTDTQYF | many | TRBJ2-3 | TRBV2 | -
TGTGCCAGCAGACCGGGACAGGGGGCCTACGAGCAGTACTTC | CASRPGQGAYEQYF | many | TRBJ2-7 | TRBV12-3/TRBV12-4 | TRBD1
TGTGCCAGCAGCCAACGGTCGGGGACTTGGGATACGCAGTATTTT | CASSQRSGTWDTQYF | few | TRBJ2-3 | TRBV11-2 | -
TGTGCCTGGAGTCGGATAGCGGGAGATACGCAGTATTTT | CAWSRIAGDTQYF | many | TRBJ2-3 | TRBV30 | TRBD2
TGTGCCAGCAGCCCCTGGTGGTGGGGCTCCTACAATGAGCAGTTCTTC | CASSPWWWGSYNEQFF | many | TRBJ2-1 | TRBV7-9 | -
TGTGCCAGCAGCTTAGGCCAGGCGCATGGCTACACCTTC | CASSLGQAHGYTF | many | TRBJ1-2 | TRBV7-8 | -
TGCGCCAGCAGCCAACGGACAGTTGGGGGTTACGAGCAGTACTTC | CASSQRTVGGYEQYF | - | TRBJ2-7 | TRBV4-1 | -
TGTGCCAGCAGTTGGCCCGGGGCAAAGGGTGGCTACACCTTC | CASSWPGAKGGYTF | - | TRBJ1-2 | TRBV6-2/TRBV6-3 | -
TGTGCCAGCAGTTTATACCCCAGGGACAGGCGCGAGGGGTTCTTC | CASSLYPRDRREGFF | few | TRBJ2-1 | TRBV27 | TRBD1
TGTGCCAATCAAGGACAGGGAGGGGAAAAACTGTTTTTT | CANQGQGGEKLFF | - | TRBJ1-4 | TRBV10-3 | TRBD1
TGTGCCAGCAGCTCCAGACTAGCGGCTACCGCTGACACAGATACGCAGTATTTT | CASSSRLAATADTDTQYF | many | TRBJ2-3 | TRBV7-6 | TRBD2
TGTGCCAGCAGTCCCGGGACAGGGTACTATGGCTACACCTTC | CASSPGTGYYGYTF | - | TRBJ1-2 | TRBV28 | TRBD1
TGCGCCAGCAGCTTGCATCCTAGCGGGAGTCCAGGCACCGGGGAGCTGTTTTTT | CASSLHPSGSPGTGELFF | many | TRBJ2-2 | TRBV5-1 | TRBD2
TGCAGTGCTGGGCCGTGGGGGCTGGATGGCTACACCTTC | CSAGPWGLDGYTF | many | TRBJ1-2 | TRBV20-1 | -
TGTGCCAGCAGTGAAGGGGGTGGCATCGCGCAGTATTTT | CASSEGGGIAQYF | many | TRBJ2-3 | TRBV6-1 | -
TGTGCCAGCAGTGGCCGGGCCGAGCAGTTCTTC | CASSGRAEQFF | - | TRBJ2-1 | TRBV12-3/TRBV12-4 | -
TGTGCCAGCAGCCTCCTTCGCGGACTAGCGGGAGGACTCACAGATACGCAGTATTTT | CASSLLRGLAGGLTDTQYF | many | TRBJ2-3 | TRBV11-2 | TRBD2
TGTGCCAGCAGCCTACCTCAAGCGGGGGGCCGTCTTACGCAGTATTTT | CASSLPQAGGRLTQYF | many | TRBJ2-3 | TRBV5-8 | TRBD2
TGTGCCATCAGTGAGAGGACAGCTAGCACAGATACGCAGTATTTT | CAISERTASTDTQYF | many | TRBJ2-3 | TRBV10-3 | -
TGTGCCAGCAGCCTTAGTAGGGGCGTGGGATCACCCCTCCACTTT | CASSLSRGVGSPLHF | once | TRBJ1-6 | TRBV3-1 | -
TGTGCCAGCAGCTTAGCCCTGGGGGACTCCTACGAGCAGTACTTC | CASSLALGDSYEQYF | many | TRBJ2-7 | TRBV11-3 | -
TGCGCCAGCAGCTCGGGACAGGAGAGCACCGGGGAGCTGTTTTTT | CASSSGQESTGELFF | many | TRBJ2-2 | TRBV5-1 | TRBD1
TGTGCCAGCAGTCTCTCCAGGGGGCGCGGGGAGCAGTTCTTC | CASSLSRGRGEQFF | many | TRBJ2-1 | TRBV6-1 | TRBD1
TGCAGTGCTAGAGATGTGGCTAGCGGATACAATGAGCAGTTCTTC | CSARDVASGYNEQFF | - | TRBJ2-1 | TRBV20-1 | TRBD2
TGTGCCACCAGTGGGGGGGGGTTGGGAAATGAGCAGTTCTTC | CATSGGGLGNEQFF | once | TRBJ2-1 | TRBV24-1 | TRBD2
TGTGCCAGCAGCTTAACGAGTTTGAAGACGAACACTGAAGCTTTCTTT | CASSLTSLKTNTEAFF | - | TRBJ1-1 | TRBV11-3 | -
TGTGCCAGCAGCTTCCTTCAGGGTGACGAGACCCAGTACTTC | CASSFLQGDETQYF | - | TRBJ2-5 | TRBV11-2 | -
TGTGCCATCGCCGACCGCCTGAACACCGGGGAGCTGTTTTTT | CAIADRLNTGELFF | many | TRBJ2-2 | TRBV10-3 | -
TGTGCCAGCAGCCAAGGGGGGGCGAAGCAGTTCTTC | CASSQGGAKQFF | many | TRBJ2-1 | TRBV3-1 | -
TGCAGTGCCATAGCGGGAGGTTCCTACGAGCAGTACTTC | CSAIAGGSYEQYF | many | TRBJ2-7 | TRBV20-1 | TRBD2
TGTGCCAGCAGCTTGCGACTAGCGGGAGGCCGGTCGGGCACAGATACGCAGTATTTT | CASSLRLAGGRSGTDTQYF | many | TRBJ2-3 | TRBV11-2 | TRBD2
TGCAGTGCTCGAAAGGGGATCGATAGCAATCAGCCCCAGCATTTT | CSARKGIDSNQPQHF | many | TRBJ1-5 | TRBV20-1 | -
TGCAGTGCTAGAGCCGGGACTAGCGGCCGCAATGAGCAGTTCTTC | CSARAGTSGRNEQFF | - | TRBJ2-1 | TRBV20-1 | TRBD2
TGCAGCGTTAGGCAGGGGGGAAACTACAATGAGCAGTTCTTC | CSVRQGGNYNEQFF | - | TRBJ2-1 | TRBV29-1 | -
TGTGCCAGCAGTCTGGGTTTGGGACAGGGAACCTACGAGCAGTACTTC | CASSLGLGQGTYEQYF | few | TRBJ2-7 | TRBV27 | TRBD1
TGTGCCAGCAGTTATTCGACTAGCGGTATCACAGATACGCAGTATTTT | CASSYSTSGITDTQYF | few | TRBJ2-3 | TRBV6-9 | TRBD2
TGTGCCAGCAGCTACCCCGGGCGCAATGAAAAACTGTTTTTT | CASSYPGRNEKLFF | many | TRBJ1-4 | TRBV28 | -
TGTGCCAGCGAACCGGGACAGAATTCCTACGAGCAGTACTTC | CASEPGQNSYEQYF | many | TRBJ2-7 | TRBV9 | TRBD1
TGTGCCAGCAGCGCCGGGCCCGGGGCTAATGAAAAACTGTTTTTT | CASSAGPGANEKLFF | - | TRBJ1-4 | TRBV9 | -
TGTGCCACCAGTGATTCGGGCGGGGGAAATCAGCCCCAGCATTTT | CATSDSGGGNQPQHF | - | TRBJ1-5 | TRBV24-1 | -
TGTGCCGTCGGACGGGGGGCCGTGACAGATACGCAGTATTTT | CAVGRGAVTDTQYF | many | TRBJ2-3 | TRBV12-3/TRBV12-4 | -
TGTGCCAGTAGTATAGATCGGGACAGGGGACTCAATGAGCAGTTCTTC | CASSIDRDRGLNEQFF | - | TRBJ2-1 | TRBV19 | TRBD1